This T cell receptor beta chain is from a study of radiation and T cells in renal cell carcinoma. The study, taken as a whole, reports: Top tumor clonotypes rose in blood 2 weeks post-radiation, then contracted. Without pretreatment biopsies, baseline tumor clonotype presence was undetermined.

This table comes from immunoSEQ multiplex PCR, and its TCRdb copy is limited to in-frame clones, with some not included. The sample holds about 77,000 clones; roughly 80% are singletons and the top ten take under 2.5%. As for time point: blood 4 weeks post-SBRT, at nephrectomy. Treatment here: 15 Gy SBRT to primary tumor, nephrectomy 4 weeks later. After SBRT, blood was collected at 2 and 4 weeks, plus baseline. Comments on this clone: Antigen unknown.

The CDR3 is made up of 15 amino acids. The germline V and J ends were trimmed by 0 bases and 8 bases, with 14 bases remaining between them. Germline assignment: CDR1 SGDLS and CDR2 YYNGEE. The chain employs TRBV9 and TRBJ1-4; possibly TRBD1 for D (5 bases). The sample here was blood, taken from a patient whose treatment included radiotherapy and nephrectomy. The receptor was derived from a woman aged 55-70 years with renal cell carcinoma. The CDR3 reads CASSVAGGYSEKLFF. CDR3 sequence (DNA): TGTGCCAGCAGCGTAGCTGGGGGGTATAGCGAAAAACTGTTTTTT.